Described below is a single T cell receptor beta chain sequence and its context. No antigen is known for it. Method: immunoSEQ multiplex PCR; TCRdb's copy keeps in-frame clones and lacks some. The table lists about 79,000 clones, roughly four fifths of them singletons. This entry is derived from a study of OX40 agonist ivuxolimab in advanced cancers. Trimming at V came to 6 bases and at J to 3 bases, leaving 4 bases not matched to a gene. CDR3 length equals 13 residues. Findings and limits, study-wide: People who partly responded at 0.1-3.0 mg/kg had some of the least clonal expansion seen.

The chain is built from TRBV23-1 and TRBJ2-7; the match to TRBD1 covers 8 bases. TRBV23-1 is treated as an ORF (open reading frame) with a function not yet certain. The clonotype originates from an adult with an advanced solid tumor such as melanoma, head and neck, liver or kidney cancer. This sample comprised CD4+ or CD8+ T cells sorted from blood, obtained in a trial of the OX40 agonist ivuxolimab. The CDR3: CASRSGQGYEQYF. The CDR3 coding sequence is TGCGCCAGCAGATCCGGACAGGGCTACGAGCAGTACTTC.